This T cell receptor (beta chain) is from a study of graft-versus-host responses after intestinal transplantation. About the research overall: Transplants were multivisceral, liver-intestinal, or isolated intestinal. All of the recipients had induction that used anti-thymocyte globulin, then tacrolimus and steroids for approximately 3 years. Study-wide points: Some GvH clones appeared in ileal mucosa or blood before recipient bone marrow. Allografts from individuals with graft-donor T cell macrochimerism displayed high graft-versus-host to host-versus-graft clonal ratios.

About this clone itself: Its antigen remains unidentified.

The CDR3 has 16 amino acids. With 1 base removed from V and 4 bases from J, the gap between germline ends came to 17 bases. CDR1 and CDR2 (germline): SGHAT, FQNNGV. Sequenced by immunoSEQ multiplex PCR; TCRdb stores in-frame clones only, minus some. The sample has more than 20,000 clones, less than 90% seen once; the top ten hold approximately 1.2%. This chain joins TRBV11-2 and TRBJ2-7, with D maybe TRBD2 (6 bases). The receptor was isolated from a human patient who received an intestinal transplant, so some T cells may come from the graft donor. Material: PBMCs, obtained approximately 28 days after intestinal transplant. The CDR3 reads CASSLGLGLGGYEQYF. CDR3 nucleotide sequence: TGTGCCAGCAGCTTAGGGTTAGGCTTAGGAGGGTACGAGCAGTACTTC.